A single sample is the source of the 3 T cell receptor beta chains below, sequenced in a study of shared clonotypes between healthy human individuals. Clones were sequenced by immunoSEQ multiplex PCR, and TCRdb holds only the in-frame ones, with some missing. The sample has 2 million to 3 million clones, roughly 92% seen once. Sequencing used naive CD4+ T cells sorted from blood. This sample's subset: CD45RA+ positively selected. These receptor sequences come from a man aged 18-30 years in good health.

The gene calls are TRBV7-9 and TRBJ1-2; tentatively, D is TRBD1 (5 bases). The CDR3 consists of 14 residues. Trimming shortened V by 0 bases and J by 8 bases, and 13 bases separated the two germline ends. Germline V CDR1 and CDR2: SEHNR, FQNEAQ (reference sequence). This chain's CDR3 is CASSLASGWIGYTF. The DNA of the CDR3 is TGTGCCAGCAGCTTAGCGTCAGGGTGGATCGGCTACACCTTC.

CDR3 region: CASSFQGASGETQYF. CDR3 sequence (DNA): TGTGCCAGCAGCTTTCAGGGGGCGAGCGGAGAGACCCAGTACTTC. The gene calls are TRBV5-8 and TRBJ2-5; 8 nucleotides match TRBD1. The CDR3 has 15 residues. CDR1 is SGHTS and CDR2 is YDEGEE in the germline V gene. J was trimmed by 4 bases and V by 2 bases; bases with no gene match: 7.

DNA of the CDR3: TGTGCCATCAGTGAATCCGTCGCCGGAACAGGGGCTGGAAACACCATATATTTT. It yields the protein CAISESVAGTGAGNTIYF. The rearrangement links TRBV10-3 to TRBJ1-3; the match to TRBD1 covers 7 bases. Germline V CDR1 and CDR2: ENHRY, SYGVKD. This CDR3 comprises 18 residues. V lost 3 bases, J lost 2 bases, and 13 bases stayed unmatched.